The rows below give T cell receptor beta chains drawn from one sample of a study of regulatory T cells in long-lasting Graves disease. TCRdb processed the multiplex PCR reads anew with MiXCR; each CDR3 protein has one entry. The sample has 400,000 to 550,000 distinct CDR3 sequences, 16% seen once; the top ten hold about 23%. This sample was shared with a second study, whose subject was T cells in Graves' hyperthyroidism and ophthalmopathy.

The starting material was peripheral blood mononuclear cells (PBMCs), obtained at new diagnosis, from a patient treated with antithyroid drugs. These receptor sequences come from a woman aged 18-35 years with Graves disease. CDR3s include the opening cysteine and the closing phenylalanine or tryptophan. A D gene is named only where the DNA matches it firmly. Some rows mark clone size as missing; the rest say once, few, many or name a class of expanded clone.

TRBV28,TRBJ1-3,TRBD1,few,CASRATWDSGNTIYF
TRBV7-9,TRBJ1-1,.,few,CASSQEGIIMNTEAFF
TRBV29-1,TRBJ2-7,.,.,CSGGDILYEQYF
TRBV3-1,TRBJ1-1,TRBD1,many,CASSQDGTGKAFF
TRBV20-1,TRBJ2-7,TRBD2,many,CSARSPPGLAADEQYF
TRBV7-2,TRBJ2-5,TRBD1,many,CASRLTTGPQETQYF
TRBV6-1,TRBJ1-5,TRBD1,.,CASRTTGLNQPQHF
TRBV27,TRBJ1-5,.,many,CASSSGAKGGSQPQHF
TRBV5-4,TRBJ2-7,.,.,CASTISGSSYEQYF
TRBV7-6,TRBJ2-3,TRBD2,.,CASSLATSGSTNTQYF
TRBV27,TRBJ2-1,TRBD2,few,CASSPSTSGEGEQFF
TRBV11-1,TRBJ2-1,.,many,CASSYPTRSNEQFF
TRBV11-2,TRBJ2-3,.,many,CASSFSITDTQYF
TRBV19,TRBJ2-7,.,few,CASSSAVDSYEQYF
TRBV28,TRBJ1-4,TRBD1,few,CASGTALEKLFF
TRBV7-9,TRBJ2-2,.,many,CASSFAPTVGGGELFF
TRBV20-1,TRBJ2-3,.,many,CSALDTGTETQYF
TRBV5-1,TRBJ2-1,TRBD2,few,CASSLVLAGRNEQFF
TRBV10-3,TRBJ2-7,TRBD1,many,CAATGEYEQYF
TRBV12-3/TRBV12-4,TRBJ1-1,TRBD1,few,CASSSTGLTEAFF
TRBV5-6,TRBJ2-2,.,few,CASSLNAANTGELFF
TRBV12-3/TRBV12-4,TRBJ2-7,.,many,CASTPDAGYYEQYF
TRBV6-1,TRBJ2-5,.,.,CASSATTGTQYF
TRBV20-1,TRBJ2-3,.,.,CSARPGSGGSRGDTQYF
TRBV19,TRBJ2-1,.,.,CASSREFGSYNEQFF
TRBV19,TRBJ2-5,.,.,CASTETRGSETQYF
TRBV28,TRBJ2-1,.,few,CASSLLSFVNKEQFF
TRBV20-1,TRBJ2-3,.,many,CSAETRDTQYF
TRBV30,TRBJ2-3,.,many,CAWNRGMGTDTQYF
TRBV7-2,TRBJ2-7,.,many,CASRGTAPPYEQYF
TRBV27,TRBJ1-3,.,.,CASWGGNTIYF
TRBV5-1,TRBJ2-3,TRBD2,many,CASSLGLAAHTDTQYF
TRBV7-9,TRBJ1-1,.,many,CASTLRGDRSEAFF
TRBV5-1,TRBJ1-2,.,many,CASSLAGGGDGYTF
TRBV20-1,TRBJ2-7,.,.,CSVPGSSEQYF
TRBV10-3,TRBJ1-4,.,many,CAISEQSGGRLELFF
TRBV19,TRBJ1-2,TRBD1,.,CASRYRDSYGYTF
TRBV15,TRBJ2-5,.,many,CATSRATGPQETQYF
TRBV6-2/TRBV6-3,TRBJ2-5,.,many,CASRDSQETQYF
TRBV10-3,TRBJ1-5,.,.,CATRWGDQPQHF
TRBV11-2,TRBJ2-3,TRBD2,few,CASSLTGTSGDHTQYF
TRBV29-1,TRBJ2-1,.,many,CSVGSYNEQFF
TRBV27,TRBJ2-1,TRBD1,few,CASSLEGATAAFF
TRBV3-1,TRBJ1-2,.,many,CASSQGGLNYGYTF
TRBV28,TRBJ2-3,TRBD2,many,CASSFGLAGASTDTQYF
TRBV27,TRBJ2-5,TRBD2,many,CASSSPAGGRETQYF
TRBV10-3,TRBJ2-7,.,many,CAISEVTGEQYF
TRBV20-1,TRBJ2-3,.,.,CSARGITDTQYF
TRBV18,TRBJ2-7,.,many,CASSPPEYRNYEQYF
TRBV11-3,TRBJ1-1,.,.,CASSFGQGEAFF
TRBV5-1,TRBJ2-6,.,.,CASSLAASGANVLTF
TRBV20-1,TRBJ1-6,.,few,CSAGDSSYNSPLHF
TRBV11-2,TRBJ2-1,.,many,CASSLGGSGVEQFF